Listed here are 26 T cell receptor beta chains from one sample, sequenced in a study of regulatory and conventional T cells in RAG deficiency. Clones were sequenced by immunoSEQ multiplex PCR, and TCRdb holds only the in-frame ones, with some missing. The sample has over 45,000 clones; approximately 90% are singletons. Blood CD4+ CD25-low CD127-high conventional T cells supplied the genomic DNA template. The data were also submitted as part of a second study, on regulatory T cells. As that report states: The PCR used 52 TRBV and 13 TRBJ primers.

Sequencing input: CD4+ effector T cells sorted from blood. Source of these receptors: a human donor in good health.

The genes are TRBV6-5 and TRBJ1-2, with unresolved D. The length of the CDR3 is 12 residues. Germline V gene data show CDR1 as MNHEY and CDR2 as SVGAGI. Between the trimmed V and J ends, which lost 6 bases and 0 bases, there was a span of 5 bases. The CDR3 nucleotides are TGTGCCAGCAGGGCAGCTAACTATGGCTACACCTTC. It encodes CASRAANYGYTF.

This clone was seen only once. This sequence joins TRBV2 and TRBJ1-1; maybe TRBD1 (6 bases). The CDR3 loop spans 14 amino acids. Trimming took off 6 bases at V and 5 bases at J, with 16 bases between the two ends. Per the germline V gene, CDR1 is SNHLY and CDR2 is FYNNEI. CDR3 DNA sequence: TGTGCCAGCAGAGGACAGCCCGCGGGGACTGAAGCTTTCTTT. This translates into CASRGQPAGTEAFF.

The V gene is TRBV6-4, the J gene TRBJ1-2, with D possibly being TRBD1 (5 bases). The CDR3 is 15 residues long. V lost 1 base and J lost 6, with 15 bases in between. Germline loops: CDR1 MRHNA, CDR2 SNTAGT. CDR3 in amino acids: CASSDYRGRGHGYTF. The CDR3 coding sequence is TGTGCCAGCAGTGACTACCGGGGACGTGGCCATGGCTACACCTTC.

The J gene is TRBJ2-1, the V gene TRBV28; D unresolved. This CDR3 has 10 amino acids. V dropped 2 bases and J dropped 8 bases, with 1 base sitting between them. Germline-derived CDR1 and CDR2 are MDHEN and SYDVKM. The CDR3 coding sequence is TGTGCCAGCAGTTTAGATGAGCAGTTCTTC. Translating it yields CASSLDEQFF.

This sequence joins TRBV6-5 and TRBJ1-1; D call uncertain. The germline V gene has CDR1 MNHEY and CDR2 SVGAGI. V dropped 4 bases and J dropped 7 bases, with 10 bases sitting between them. CDR3 length: 12 amino acids. Here the CDR3 reads CASSFNSGEAFF. The CDR3 region has the DNA TGTGCCAGCAGTTTCAACAGCGGTGAAGCTTTCTTT.

This clone has only a few counts. This chain joins TRBV7-2 and TRBJ2-1, with D uncertain. Trimming removed 1 base from V and 7 bases from J, with 5 bases in between. Germline CDR1 SGHTA, CDR2 FQGNSA. This CDR3 spans 12 amino acids. CDR3 DNA sequence: TGTGCCAGCAGCTTAGAAGGGAATGAGCAGTTCTTC. Amino acids: CASSLEGNEQFF.

The chain uses TRBV25-1 and TRBJ2-3, with 7 bases identical to TRBD2. The CDR3 contains 14 residues. The germline V gene has CDR1 MGHDK and CDR2 SYGVNS. The V segment lost 5 bases and the J segment 2 bases; nucleotides outside the gene matches: 4. The CDR3, as DNA: TGTGCCAGCAGTCTAGCGGCGTCCACAGATACGCAGTATTTT. Amino acids: CASSLAASTDTQYF.

On this clone: The same CDR3 arises from other DNA sequences in this sample as well. The V call is TRBV18, the J call TRBJ2-2, with a weak D call TRBD2 (6 bases). The CDR3 sequence is 14 residues long. V lost 8 bases and J 4 bases, leaving 14 bases between the germline ends. The germline CDR1 and CDR2 sequences are KGHSH and LQKENI. The chain's CDR3 is CASLRDSPTGELFF. DNA of the CDR3: TGTGCCAGCCTCCGGGACTCCCCCACCGGGGAGCTGTTTTTT.

V is TRBV9 and J is TRBJ1-2, with unresolved D. This CDR3 has 13 residues. V dropped 0 bases and J dropped 8 bases, with 11 bases sitting between them. Germline CDR1 SGDLS, CDR2 YYNGEE. The CDR3 region has the DNA TGTGCCAGCAGCGTAGACCCGGTACAAGGCTACACCTTC. Encoded protein: CASSVDPVQGYTF.

The rearrangement links TRBV30 to TRBJ1-5, with 7 positions matching TRBD1. The germline gives CDR1 GTSNPN, CDR2 SVGIG (reference sequence). V lost 2 bases, J lost 0 bases, and 16 bases stayed unmatched. The CDR3 contains 19 residues. The CDR3 coding sequence is TGTGCCTGGAGTCGAATGGAGGTAGGGGGCTTAGGTAGCAATCAGCCCCAGCATTTT. Amino acids: CAWSRMEVGGLGSNQPQHF.

J is TRBJ1-4 and V is TRBV19, with TRBD1 matching 7 bases. Germline values: CDR1 LNHDA, CDR2 SQIVND (reference sequence). This CDR3 spans 17 amino acids. V shed 3 bases, J shed 0 bases, and the junction held 7 bases outside the gene matches. CDR3 loop: CASSITGTAATNEKLFF. CDR3 nucleotides: TGTGCCAGTAGTATTACCGGGACAGCCGCAACTAATGAAAAACTGTTTTTT.

V is TRBV4-1 and J is TRBJ2-5; tentative D call: TRBD1 (5 bases). This CDR3 comprises 14 residues. CDR1 MGHRA and CDR2 YSYEKL come from the germline V gene. Trimming removed 3 bases from V and 5 bases from J, with 13 bases in between. CDR3: CASSHGRASETQYF. The CDR3 nucleotides are TGCGCCAGCAGCCACGGCAGGGCCTCGGAGACCCAGTACTTC.

This clone was seen a single time. J is TRBJ2-3 and V is TRBV10-3; D is uncertain. Germline CDR1 and CDR2: ENHRY and SYGVKD. The CDR3 sequence is 13 residues long. V was trimmed by 0 bases and J by 4 bases, leaving 5 bases between them. Here the CDR3 reads CAISESYPDTQYF. As DNA, the CDR3 is TGTGCCATCAGTGAGTCATACCCAGATACGCAGTATTTT.

The J gene is TRBJ2-2, the V gene TRBV7-2; a possible D gene is TRBD2 (5 bases). With 6 bases removed from V and 3 bases from J, the gap between germline ends came to 14 bases. Germline CDR1 SGHTA, CDR2 FQGNSA. The CDR3 contains 15 residues. The CDR3 loop reads CASSRWELDTGELFF. The CDR3, as DNA: TGTGCCAGCAGTCGTTGGGAGCTGGACACCGGGGAGCTGTTTTTT. Based on the CDR3 plus reference TRBV7-2 and TRBJ2-2, the full variable domain is GAGVSQSPSNKVTEKGKDVELRCDPISGHTALYWYRQSLGQGLEFLIYFQGNSAPDKSGLPSDRFSAERTGGSVSTLTIQRTQQEDSAVYLCASSRWELDTGELFFGEGSRLTVL.

The rearrangement uses TRBV5-1 and TRBJ1-1; 9 nucleotides align to TRBD1. CDR1 SGHRS and CDR2 YFSETQ come from the germline V gene. The CDR3 totals 15 residues. J was trimmed by 0 bases and V by 5 bases; bases with no gene match: 5. The CDR3 loop reads CASRPGQGMNTEAFF. CDR3 in DNA: TGCGCCAGCAGACCGGGACAGGGTATGAACACTGAAGCTTTCTTT.

The chain uses TRBV21-1 and TRBJ2-4. TRBV21-1 is assigned pseudogene status. This CDR3 has 18 residues. CDR3 coding DNA: TGTGCCAGCAGCAAAATGGGGGTTGGTGGTTCGGCCAAAAACATTCAGTACTTC. Translated: CASSKMGVGGSAKNIQYF.

This clone has just a few counts. This chain connects TRBV21-1 to TRBJ1-3; the table assigns TRBD1, which was not confirmed against the DNA. TRBV21-1 is annotated as a pseudogene. The CDR3 runs to 15 residues. The CDR3 spells CASRTRTGSLDTIYF. The CDR3 bases are TGTGCCAGCAGGACAAGGACAGGGTCTTTGGACACCATATATTTT.

This chain connects TRBV25-1 to TRBJ2-2; D is unclear. Germline V gives CDR1 MGHDK, CDR2 SYGVNS. The ends were cut back, 3 bases at V and 3 bases at J, with 8 bases in the middle. The CDR3 loop spans 14 amino acids. In DNA, the CDR3 is TGTGCCAGCAGTGACACAAAATACACCGGGGAGCTGTTTTTT. Its protein product is CASSDTKYTGELFF.

The chain carries TRBV5-4 and TRBJ2-7; D is ambiguous. V lost 4 bases and J 3 bases, leaving 14 bases between the germline ends. The CDR3 covers 14 residues. Looked up from germline, CDR1 is SGHNT and CDR2 is YYREEE (reference sequence). The CDR3 nucleotides are TGTGCCAGCAGCCGCTCCCAGGTAGACTACGAGCAGTACTTC. Amino acid sequence: CASSRSQVDYEQYF.

V and J are TRBV5-1 and TRBJ1-2; a weak D match, TRBD1 (5 bases). The CDR3 runs 14 residues. The germline V gene encodes CDR1 SGHRS and CDR2 YFSETQ. V was pared by 0 bases and J by 2 bases, with 8 bases between. CDR3: CASSLEGENYGYTF. CDR3 coding DNA: TGCGCCAGCAGCTTGGAAGGGGAAAACTATGGCTACACCTTC.

V gene TRBV5-1 combines with J gene TRBJ2-3, with D hard to call. Germline CDR1 and CDR2: SGHRS and YFSETQ. The length of the CDR3 is 16 residues. V was cut by 0 bases and J by 0 bases, with 11 bases left in between. CDR3 nucleotides: TGCGCCAGCAGCTTGGCAGTTACCGAGAGCACAGATACGCAGTATTTT. This encodes CASSLAVTESTDTQYF.

CDR3 bases: TGTGCCAGCAGCCATGGGACACTCTCCTACGAGCAGTACTTC. It yields the protein CASSHGTLSYEQYF. The chain uses TRBV11-3 and TRBJ2-7, with D maybe TRBD1 (6 bases). The CDR3 runs 14 residues. Germline lookup yields CDR1 SGHNT and CDR2 YENEEA. Trimming took off 5 bases at V and 0 bases at J, with 11 bases between the two ends.

The chain carries TRBV18 and TRBJ1-6, with D tentatively TRBD1 (6 bases). V was trimmed by 2 bases and J by 8 bases, leaving 13 bases between them. CDR3 length equals 15 residues. The germline gives CDR1 KGHSH, CDR2 LQKENI. DNA for the CDR3: TGTGCCAGCTCACCAGGGTCAGGGGCCGATTCACCCCTCCACTTT. Residues: CASSPGSGADSPLHF.

The chain couples TRBV7-8 to TRBJ2-1; weak D call: TRBD1 (6 bases). With 0 bases removed from V and 3 bases from J, the gap between germline ends came to 12 bases. The germline V gene has CDR1 SGHVS and CDR2 FQNEAQ. This CDR3 comprises 16 residues. The CDR3 nucleotides are TGTGCCAGCAGCTTAGCCAACAGGGCGGGCTACAATGAGCAGTTCTTC. Its protein product is CASSLANRAGYNEQFF.

The chain couples TRBV5-8 to TRBJ2-7; tentatively, D is TRBD2 (5 bases). V was pared by 4 bases and J by 0 bases, with 20 bases between. The CDR3 runs to 17 residues. Germline assignment: CDR1 SGHTS and CDR2 YDEGEE. CDR3: CASSLASGSRSSYEQYF. The CDR3 region has the DNA TGTGCCAGCAGCCTGGCATCGGGAAGCCGGAGCTCCTACGAGCAGTACTTC.

This chain joins TRBV6-5 and TRBJ1-2; 8 bases agree with TRBD1. The length of the CDR3 is 16 residues. CDR1 MNHEY and CDR2 SVGAGI come from the germline V gene. Unmatched junction bases numbered 5, after V lost 2 bases and J lost 0 bases. This chain's CDR3 is CASSYDRGIANYGYTF. The CDR3, as DNA: TGTGCCAGCAGTTACGACAGGGGAATAGCTAACTATGGCTACACCTTC.